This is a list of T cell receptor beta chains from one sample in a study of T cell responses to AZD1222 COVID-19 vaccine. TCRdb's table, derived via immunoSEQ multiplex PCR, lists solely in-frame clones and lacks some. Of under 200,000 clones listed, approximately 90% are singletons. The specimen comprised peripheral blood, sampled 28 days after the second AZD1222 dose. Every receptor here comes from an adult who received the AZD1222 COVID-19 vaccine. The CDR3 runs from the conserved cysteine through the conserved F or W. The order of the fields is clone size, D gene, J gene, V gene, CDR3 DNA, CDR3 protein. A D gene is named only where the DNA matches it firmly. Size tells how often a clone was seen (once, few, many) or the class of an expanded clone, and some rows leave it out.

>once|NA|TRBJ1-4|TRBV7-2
TGTGCCAGCAGCGACGCCCCGGGAGAAAAACTGTTTTTT
CASSDAPGEKLFF
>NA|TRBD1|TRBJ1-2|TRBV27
TGTGCCAGCAGCCCTGGCCGGACAGGGGACGGCTACACCTTC
CASSPGRTGDGYTF
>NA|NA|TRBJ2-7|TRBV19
TGTGCCAGTAGTATAGCGGGCACTTCCTACGAGCAGTACTTC
CASSIAGTSYEQYF
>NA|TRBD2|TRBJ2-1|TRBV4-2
TGTGCCAGCAGCCGCCCGGGGGCGGGGGGCCACAATGAGCAGTTCTTC
CASSRPGAGGHNEQFF
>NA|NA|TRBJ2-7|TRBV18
TGTGCCAGCTCCCCAGTAATGGGCGAGCAGTACTTC
CASSPVMGEQYF
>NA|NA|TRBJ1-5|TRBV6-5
TGTGCCAGCAGTTACGGGGGGGGACTGGGCAATCAGCCCCAGCATTTT
CASSYGGGLGNQPQHF
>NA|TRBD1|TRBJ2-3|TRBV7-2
TGTGCCAGCAGCTTGACAGGGGGCTACGCAGATACGCAGTATTTT
CASSLTGGYADTQYF
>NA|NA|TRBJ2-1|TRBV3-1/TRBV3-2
TGTGCCAGCAGCCAAGATCTCTTGCAAGGAGAGCAGTTCTTC
CASSQDLLQGEQFF
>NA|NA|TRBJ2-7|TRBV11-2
TGTGCCAGCAGCTTAGATGGGGGTCGCTACGAGCAGTACTTC
CASSLDGGRYEQYF
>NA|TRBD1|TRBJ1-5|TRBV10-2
TGCGCCAGCAGTGAGCAGGGGGGTGGCAATCAGCCCCAGCATTTT
CASSEQGGGNQPQHF
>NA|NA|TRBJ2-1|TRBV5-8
TGTGCCAGCAGCTTGGCGGACACTTACAATGAGCAGTTCTTC
CASSLADTYNEQFF
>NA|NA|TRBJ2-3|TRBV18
TGTGCCAGCTCACCCCCCCCCGCGGATACGCAGTATTTT
CASSPPPADTQYF
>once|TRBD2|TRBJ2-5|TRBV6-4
TGTGCCAGCAGTGAAGAACTAGCGGGAGTAGAGACCCAGTACTTC
CASSEELAGVETQYF
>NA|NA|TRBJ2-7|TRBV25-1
TGTGCCAGCAGTGAAAAGGTCGGCTGGGGTGGATCCTACGAGCAGTACTTC
CASSEKVGWGGSYEQYF
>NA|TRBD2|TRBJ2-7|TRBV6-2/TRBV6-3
TGTGCCAGCAGTTACTCGACTAGCGGGAGGCCATCTACCTACGAGCAGTACTTC
CASSYSTSGRPSTYEQYF
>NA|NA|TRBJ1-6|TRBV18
TGTGCCAGCTCACCACGGGCGGCGGGGGAGGGTTCACCCCTCCACTTT
CASSPRAAGEGSPLHF
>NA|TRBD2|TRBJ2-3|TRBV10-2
TGCGCCAGCAGCGGACTAGCGGGAGTGACAGATACGCAGTATTTT
CASSGLAGVTDTQYF
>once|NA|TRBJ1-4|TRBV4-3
TGCGCCAGCAGCCAAGGGGGGGACGGAGCTAATGAAAAACTGTTTTTT
CASSQGGDGANEKLFF
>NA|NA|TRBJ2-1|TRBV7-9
TGTGCCAGCAGCTTACGACGCCGCCGCTCCTACAATGAGCAGTTCTTC
CASSLRRRRSYNEQFF
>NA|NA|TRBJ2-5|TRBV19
TGTGCCAGTAGCATCGGGCAGTACCAAGAGACCCAGTACTTC
CASSIGQYQETQYF
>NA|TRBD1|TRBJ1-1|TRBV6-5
TGTGCCAGCGCCTCCGGGACAGAATCGTGGACTGAAGCTTTCTTT
CASASGTESWTEAFF
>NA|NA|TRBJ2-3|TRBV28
TGTGCCAGCAGTGGGGGCCGGTCTGGCACAGATACGCAGTATTTT
CASSGGRSGTDTQYF
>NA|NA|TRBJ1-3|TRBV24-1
TGTGCCACCAGTGATTTTGGGGGCGCTTCTGGAAACACCATATATTTT
CATSDFGGASGNTIYF
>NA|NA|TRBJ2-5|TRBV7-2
TGTGCCAGCAGCTTAGTAGTTCAGGTTGGGGAGACCCAGTACTTC
CASSLVVQVGETQYF
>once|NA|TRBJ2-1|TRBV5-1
TGCGCCAGCAGCTTGGCGTATGAGCAGTTCTTC
CASSLAYEQFF
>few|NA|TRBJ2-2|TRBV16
TGTGCCAGCAGCCAATCTCAAGGGGAGCTGTTTTTT
CASSQSQGELFF
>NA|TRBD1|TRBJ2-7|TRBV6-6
TGTGCCAGCAGTTACGACAGGGGACAAAACGAGCAGTACTTC
CASSYDRGQNEQYF
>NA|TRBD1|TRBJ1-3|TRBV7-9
TGTGCCAGCAGCCCAGGGGGCAGGGGGCAGGTTGGAAACACCATATATTTT
CASSPGGRGQVGNTIYF
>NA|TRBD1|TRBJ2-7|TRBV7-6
TGTGCCAGCAGGCCGACAGGGGGCAACGAGCAGTACTTC
CASRPTGGNEQYF
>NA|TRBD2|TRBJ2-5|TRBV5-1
TGCGCCAGCAGCCCACTAGCGGGAGGCCCAACCCGTCAAGAGACCCAGTACTTC
CASSPLAGGPTRQETQYF
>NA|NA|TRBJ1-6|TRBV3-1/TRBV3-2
TGTGCCAGCAGCCAACCCGGACAGAGTACCTATAATTCACCCCTCCACTTT
CASSQPGQSTYNSPLHF
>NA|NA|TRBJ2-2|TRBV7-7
TGTGCTAGCAGCTTGGGTTCCCGGACCGGGGAGCTGTTTTTT
CASSLGSRTGELFF
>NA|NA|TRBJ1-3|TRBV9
TGTGCCAGCAGCGTGGCAGCGAGCTCTGGAAACACCATATATTTT
CASSVAASSGNTIYF
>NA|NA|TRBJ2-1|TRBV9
TGTGCCAGCAGCGTAGCCCGGGGCACCGCCTACAATGAGCAGTTCTTC
CASSVARGTAYNEQFF
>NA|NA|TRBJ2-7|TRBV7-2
TGTGCCAGCAGCTCCCCGGGACGGGATGGCGAGCAGTACTTC
CASSSPGRDGEQYF
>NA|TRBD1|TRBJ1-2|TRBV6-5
TGTGCAGGGACAGGGGGCGTATTTCAGTGGGGCTACACCTTC
CAGTGGVFQWGYTF
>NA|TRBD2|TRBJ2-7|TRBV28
TGTGCCTCGGGACTAGGATCCTACGAGCAGTACTTC
CASGLGSYEQYF
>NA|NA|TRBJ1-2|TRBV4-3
TGCGCCAGCAGCCCCCAGCACCCCGTCATCTATGGCTACACCTTC
CASSPQHPVIYGYTF
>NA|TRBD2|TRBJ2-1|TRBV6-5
TGTGCCAGCAGTCCCCGAGCGGGGAACAATGAGCAGTTCTTC
CASSPRAGNNEQFF
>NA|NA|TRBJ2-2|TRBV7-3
TGTGCCAGCAGCTTTTCTCCCGGCACCGGGGAGCTGTTTTTT
CASSFSPGTGELFF
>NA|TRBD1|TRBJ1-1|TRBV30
TGTGCCTGGAGGCCGGGACAGATGAACACTGAAGCTTTCTTT
CAWRPGQMNTEAFF
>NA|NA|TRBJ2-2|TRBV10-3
TGTGCCATCAGGGGCCAGGGCCCCGGGGAGCTGTTTTTT
CAIRGQGPGELFF
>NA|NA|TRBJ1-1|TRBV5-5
TGTGCCAGCAGCTTGAACAGTCTGAACACTGAAGCTTTCTTT
CASSLNSLNTEAFF
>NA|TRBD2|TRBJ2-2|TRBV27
TGTGCCAGCAGTTTGGGCGGGAGGGTCACCGGGGAGCTGTTTTTT
CASSLGGRVTGELFF
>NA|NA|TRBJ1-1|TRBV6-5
TGTGCCAGCAGTTACCTCAGGGAGAACACTGAAGCTTTCTTT
CASSYLRENTEAFF
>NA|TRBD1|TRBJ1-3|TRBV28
TGTGCCAGCAGTTCACCCGGACAGGGACTGGGTTTT
CASSSPGQGLGF
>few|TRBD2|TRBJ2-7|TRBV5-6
TGTGCCAGCAGCATAGGGACTAGCGGGATCCAGTCCTACGAGCAGTACTTC
CASSIGTSGIQSYEQYF